The 20 T cell receptor beta chains given below trace back to one sample, sequenced in a study of cytomegalovirus exposure and HLA in healthy donors. PCR used 60 Vbeta primers and 13 Jbeta primers. The table came from immunoSEQ multiplex PCR; TCRdb's copy has only in-frame clones and leaves some out. The repertoire consists of roughly 180,000 clones, with 78% occurring once and the leading ten covering 2.9%. The sequencing input was PBMCs. Source of these receptors: a female donor in good health and CMV-seronegative.

The chain combines TRBV11-2 with TRBJ2-6; TRBD1 agrees at 7 bases. The CDR3 sequence is 18 residues long. Germline V lookup: CDR1 SGHAT, CDR2 FQNNGV. V lost 4 bases, J lost 1 base, and 10 bases stayed unmatched. The CDR3: CASSSFRTGPSGANVLTF. CDR3 DNA: TGTGCCAGCAGCTCCTTCCGGACAGGACCGTCTGGGGCCAACGTCCTGACTTTC.

The chain recombines TRBV7-8 with TRBJ2-2; TRBD2 is a possible D gene (5 bases). The CDR3 is 15 residues long. V was shortened by 2 bases and J by 1 base, with 8 bases between the two germline ends. The germline gives CDR1 SGHVS, CDR2 FQNEAQ. CDR3 region: CASSLPGWNTGELFF. CDR3 in DNA: TGTGCCAGCAGCTTACCGGGGTGGAACACCGGGGAGCTGTTTTTT.

The chain links TRBV7-9 to TRBJ2-3; D is undetermined. Germline lookup yields CDR1 SEHNR and CDR2 FQNEAQ (reference sequence). CDR3 length equals 14 residues. Trimming cost V 5 bases and J 4 bases, with 13 bases left between them. The DNA of the CDR3 is TGTGCCAGCAGCCGTGAGAGTCGCGCAGATACGCAGTATTTT. Translating it yields CASSRESRADTQYF.

This clone was found a few times. V and J are TRBV6-5 and TRBJ1-2; the match to TRBD1 covers 7 bases. Germline V gene lookup returns CDR1 MNHEY and CDR2 SVGAGI. This CDR3 has 15 residues. V dropped 5 bases and J dropped 4; count of bases not matched to a gene: 10. CDR3 protein: CASSPGQALAYGYTF. The CDR3 DNA follows: TGTGCCAGCAGTCCAGGACAGGCTCTAGCCTATGGCTACACCTTC.

This clone has more than one count but fewer than ten. The rearrangement links TRBV6-5 to TRBJ2-7; 12 positions agree with TRBD1. CDR3 length: 12 residues. The germline V gene encodes CDR1 MNHEY and CDR2 SVGAGI. Trimming removed 11 bases from V and 6 bases from J; junction bases left unmatched: 5. The CDR3 region has the DNA TGTGCCGTGGGACAGGGGGCTGGCGAGCAGTACTTC. Translating gives CAVGQGAGEQYF.

The rearrangement uses TRBV28 and TRBJ2-3, with 7 bases lining up with TRBD2. The CDR3 totals 15 residues. Per germline, CDR1 MDHEN and CDR2 SYDVKM. V shed 6 bases and J 4 bases; nucleotides not matched to a gene: 10. CDR3 DNA sequence: TGTGCCAGCAGCCCCCCCGGACTAGGAGCAGATACGCAGTATTTT. Its protein product is CASSPPGLGADTQYF.

The rearrangement uses TRBV5-1 and TRBJ1-1; 9 bases fit TRBD1. Germline assignment: CDR1 SGHRS and CDR2 YFSETQ. The V and J ends lost 3 bases and 4 bases, in that order; junction bases with no gene match: 4. This CDR3 comprises 14 residues. The CDR3 DNA reads TGCGCCAGCAGCTGGGGACAGGGAGGCACTGAAGCTTTCTTT. As protein: CASSWGQGGTEAFF.

This clone was recorded only once. The chain employs TRBV6-1 and TRBJ1-6, with TRBD1 identical over 10 bases. This CDR3 has 17 amino acids. J was trimmed by 9 bases and V by 2 bases; bases with no gene match: 10. Germline CDR1 reads MNHNS; CDR2 reads SASEGT. CDR3 region: CASSESLPGQGSSPLHF. CDR3 nucleotides: TGTGCCAGCAGTGAATCCTTACCGGGACAGGGGAGTTCACCCCTCCACTTT.

This clone was seen more than once but under ten times. The gene calls are TRBV6-1 and TRBJ2-5; TRBD2 might be the D (6 bases). The CDR3 extends over 13 amino acids. V was trimmed by 6 bases and J by 4 bases, leaving 12 bases between them. Germline values: CDR1 MNHNS, CDR2 SASEGT. The CDR3 DNA sequence: TGTGCCAGCAGGGGGTGGGGGGTAGAGACCCAGTACTTC. Protein product: CASRGWGVETQYF.

The chain is built from TRBV27 and TRBJ1-6; no firm D call. Per the germline V gene, CDR1 is MNHEY and CDR2 is SMNVEV (reference sequence). The CDR3 contains 12 residues. The germline V and J ends were trimmed by 4 bases and 11 bases, with 9 bases remaining between them. CDR3 residues: CASSSAQAPLHF. As DNA, the CDR3 is TGTGCCAGCAGTTCAGCGCAAGCACCCCTCCACTTT.

This rearrangement joins TRBV4-1 to TRBJ1-1, with a tentative D call TRBD1 (5 bases). Germline assignment: CDR1 MGHRA and CDR2 YSYEKL. The CDR3 spans 14 residues. V was clipped by 3 bases and J by 5 bases, with 13 bases between them. The CDR3 reads CASSQPTEKTEAFF. The CDR3, as DNA: TGCGCCAGCAGCCAGCCGACAGAGAAGACTGAAGCTTTCTTT.

There are a few counts of this clone. The V and J genes are TRBV18 and TRBJ2-1; 7 bases map to TRBD2. Per germline, CDR1 KGHSH and CDR2 LQKENI. The CDR3 loop spans 15 amino acids. V dropped 3 bases and J dropped 7; count of bases not matched to a gene: 9. CDR3 bases: TGTGCCAGCTCACCCGGACTAGGAGGTTGGAATGAGCAGTTCTTC. Its translation is CASSPGLGGWNEQFF.

The rearrangement uses TRBV28 and TRBJ2-2; TRBD2 matches at 7 bases. Per the germline V gene, CDR1 is MDHEN and CDR2 is SYDVKM. This CDR3 region has 15 residues. V lost 3 bases and J lost 1; bases outside the gene matches: 2. Here the CDR3 reads CASSFAGENTGELFF. CDR3 nucleotide sequence: TGTGCCAGCAGTTTCGCGGGAGAGAACACCGGGGAGCTGTTTTTT.

This sequence joins TRBV18 and TRBJ2-1; D gene unclear. The germline V gene has CDR1 KGHSH and CDR2 LQKENI. The V gene lost 3 bases and the J gene lost 8 bases, with 14 bases spanning the gap. There are 14 residues in the CDR3. The CDR3 bases are TGTGCCAGCTCACCGAAAGCCATGGTCGATGAGCAGTTCTTC. The encoded protein is CASSPKAMVDEQFF.

This clone was found once. The chain is built from TRBV6-6 and TRBJ2-7; 11 positions agree with TRBD1. Looked up from germline, CDR1 is MNHNY and CDR2 is SVGAGI (reference sequence). This CDR3 has 16 amino acids. V lost 0 bases and J lost 1; bases outside the gene matches: 2. CDR3 in DNA: TGTGCCAGCAGTTACTCGGGGGACAGGGGGTCCTACGAGCAGTACTTC. As protein: CASSYSGDRGSYEQYF.

A remark on this clone: The germline gene is not matched at one end of the junction; a read error may be the cause. The J gene is TRBJ2-7, the V gene TRBV7-2, with D tentatively TRBD2 (6 bases). The CDR3 is made up of 12 amino acids. Germline CDR1 and CDR2: SGHTA and FQGNSA. The CDR3 DNA sequence: TGTGCCAGCAGCTCACCACCGGGACTTGCCGTATTC. This encodes CASSSPPGLAVF.

This chain links TRBV27 with TRBJ1-2; D perhaps matches TRBD1 (6 bases). From germline, CDR1 is MNHEY and CDR2 SMNVEV (reference sequence). V lost 7 bases to trimming and J lost 4 bases, with 22 bases between them. This CDR3 comprises 16 residues. CDR3 nucleotide sequence: TGTGCCAGCACATTTGTGGTCAGGGGAATGGTCTATGGCTACACCTTC. Its protein product is CASTFVVRGMVYGYTF.

The CDR3 here is CASGGFRGEKLFF. CDR3 nucleotide sequence: TGTGCCAGCGGGGGGTTCCGGGGTGAAAAACTGTTTTTT. This rearrangement joins TRBV6-1 to TRBJ1-4, with D perhaps matching TRBD1 (5 bases). The CDR3 is 13 residues long. The V and J ends lost 8 bases and 7 bases respectively, with 14 bases between them. CDR1 is MNHNS, CDR2 SASEGT, per germline.

For the CDR3, the DNA is TGTGCCAGCAAGGGACTAGAGGGGATATCCTACGAGCAGTACTTC. This translates into CASKGLEGISYEQYF. The chain employs TRBV2 and TRBJ2-7; 8 bases agree with TRBD2. CDR3 length: 15 residues. Trimming removed 7 bases from V and 1 base from J; junction bases left unmatched: 9. CDR1 and CDR2 from the germline V gene are SNHLY and FYNNEI. The full variable domain, rest sourced from reference TRBV2 and TRBJ2-7, is EPEVTQTPSHQVTQMGQEVILRCVPISNHLYFYWYRQILGQKVEFLVSFYNNEISEKSEIFDDQFSVERPDGSNFTLKIRSTKLEDSAMYFCASKGLEGISYEQYFGPGTRLTVT.

The J gene is TRBJ2-6, the V gene TRBV2, with 11 bases aligning to TRBD1. The CDR3 is made up of 19 amino acids. V lost 3 bases and J lost 0; bases outside the gene matches: 7. Germline-derived CDR1 and CDR2 are SNHLY and FYNNEI. The CDR3 loop is CASSEPGQGARSGANVLTF. The CDR3 DNA reads TGTGCCAGCAGTGAGCCAGGACAGGGGGCCCGCTCTGGGGCCAACGTCCTGACTTTC.